Listed below are T cell receptor beta chains from one sample, sequenced in a study of T-cell reconstitution after alpha-beta-depleted transplantation in children. TCRdb passed the PCR reads through MiXCR, listing each CDR3 protein once. The table has 580,000 or so distinct CDR3 sequences, about 23% seen once. This sample comprised PBMCs, mostly from graft donor cells, obtained 360 days after TCRalphabeta/CD19-depleted stem cell transplant. The receptor source for this set is a boy under three years old who had a stem cell transplant for acute myeloid leukemia, so the T cells may come from the graft donor. Both conserved end residues are part of each CDR3. The order of the fields is V gene, J gene, clone size, D gene, CDR3 DNA, CDR3 protein. A D gene is named only where the DNA matches it firmly. Only part of the rows carry a size: once, few, many, or a class if the clone is expanded.

V gene: TRBV12-3/TRBV12-4
J gene: TRBJ1-4
clone size: .
D gene: .
CDR3 DNA: TGTGCCAGCAGGGTGGAGAATGAAAAACTGTTTTTT
CDR3 protein: CASRVENEKLFF

V gene: TRBV10-2
J gene: TRBJ2-5
clone size: .
D gene: .
CDR3 DNA: TGCGCCAGCAGTGAGTTATTTGAGAGGGTCGTCCAAGAGACCCAGTACTTC
CDR3 protein: CASSELFERVVQETQYF

V gene: TRBV28
J gene: TRBJ2-4
clone size: .
D gene: TRBD1
CDR3 DNA: TGTGCCAGCAGTATACAGGGGGGCAGAAACATTCAGTACTTC
CDR3 protein: CASSIQGGRNIQYF

V gene: TRBV29-1
J gene: TRBJ1-1
clone size: .
D gene: TRBD1
CDR3 DNA: TGCAGCGTTGGGGCAGGGGGGACTGAAGCTTTCTTT
CDR3 protein: CSVGAGGTEAFF

V gene: TRBV6-5
J gene: TRBJ2-7
clone size: .
D gene: .
CDR3 DNA: TGTGCCAGCAGTTACTCGATTCAGGCATCCGTCTCCTACGAGCAGTACTTC
CDR3 protein: CASSYSIQASVSYEQYF

V gene: TRBV20-1
J gene: TRBJ1-4
clone size: .
D gene: .
CDR3 DNA: TGCAGTGCTAGTCGGGGGCAGGATGAAAAACTGTTTTTT
CDR3 protein: CSASRGQDEKLFF

V gene: TRBV10-3
J gene: TRBJ1-1
clone size: few
D gene: TRBD1
CDR3 DNA: TGTGCCATCAGGCCTGGACAGGGGGGCACTGAAGCTTTCTTT
CDR3 protein: CAIRPGQGGTEAFF

V gene: TRBV20-1
J gene: TRBJ2-1
clone size: many
D gene: TRBD2
CDR3 DNA: TGCAGTGCTAGAGGCAGCGGGGGGGCCAGGAATGAGCAGTTCTTC
CDR3 protein: CSARGSGGARNEQFF

V gene: TRBV29-1
J gene: TRBJ2-1
clone size: many
D gene: TRBD2
CDR3 DNA: TGCAGCGTTGAAGGGCTAGCGGGGGGGAGCTCCTACAATGAGCAGTTCTTC
CDR3 protein: CSVEGLAGGSSYNEQFF

V gene: TRBV6-5
J gene: TRBJ2-5
clone size: .
D gene: .
CDR3 DNA: TGTGCCAGCGGCTCAAGGGAGACCCAGTACTTC
CDR3 protein: CASGSRETQYF

V gene: TRBV20-1
J gene: TRBJ2-5
clone size: many
D gene: .
CDR3 DNA: TGCAGTGCTAAAACAGGGAGATCAGGAGAGACCCAGTACTTC
CDR3 protein: CSAKTGRSGETQYF